This is a list of T cell receptor beta chains from one sample in a study of blood T cells in healthy people across ages. TCRdb re-analysed the 5' RACE reads in MiXCR, keeping a single row per CDR3 protein. The data show some 730,000 distinct CDR3 sequences, 22% seen once. Specimen: blood. The receptor set was obtained from a man aged 70 or older in good health. CDR3s include the opening cysteine and the closing phenylalanine or tryptophan. A D gene is named only where the DNA matches it firmly. Clone size is given for some rows only: seen once, a few or many times, or a class if the clone is expanded.

v_call	clone_size	j_call	d_call	cdr3_nt	cdr3_aa
TRBV12-3/TRBV12-4	few	TRBJ1-1	.	TGTGCCAGCACCCCGACGGGTCCGTACACTGAAGCTTTCTTT	CASTPTGPYTEAFF
TRBV29-1	.	TRBJ2-7	TRBD2	TGCAGCGTTGGTCGTGGACTAGCGGGAGTCGAGCAGTACTTC	CSVGRGLAGVEQYF
TRBV12-3/TRBV12-4	.	TRBJ2-3	.	TGTGCCAGCAGTTTCGTCCGCAGGGACCCAACGGATACGCAGTATTTT	CASSFVRRDPTDTQYF
TRBV7-9	.	TRBJ1-4	.	TGTGCCAGTAGCTTAATCAGCGAGACAGTCGGAAAACTGTTTTTT	CASSLISETVGKLFF
TRBV15	.	TRBJ2-1	.	TGTGCCACCACCCTGAGCACGGGGGCCCACTACAATGAGCAGTTCTTC	CATTLSTGAHYNEQFF
TRBV24-1	.	TRBJ1-2	.	TGTGCCACCAGTGATTCCCCTGGGGGGGATGGCTACACCTTC	CATSDSPGGDGYTF
TRBV5-1	.	TRBJ1-4	.	TGCGCCAGCAGCGTTCGGGACTCAAATGAAAAACTGTTTTTT	CASSVRDSNEKLFF
TRBV12-5	.	TRBJ1-5	.	TGTGCTAGTGGTTTGGACGGTTTCAATCAGCCCCAGCATTTT	CASGLDGFNQPQHF
TRBV6-1	.	TRBJ1-1	TRBD1	TGTGCCAGCAGTAATTTGGACAGGGTCGTCACTGAAGCTTTCTTT	CASSNLDRVVTEAFF
TRBV5-1	.	TRBJ1-4	TRBD1	TGCGCCAGCAGCTTATCGACAGGGAGGACTAATGAAAAACTGTTTTTT	CASSLSTGRTNEKLFF
TRBV7-9	.	TRBJ1-3	.	TGTGCCAGCAGCCCCTCAGGGGCTGGAAACACCATATATTTT	CASSPSGAGNTIYF
TRBV7-9	.	TRBJ2-1	TRBD2	TGTGCCAGCAGGAGCGGGACCTACAATGAGCAGTTCTTC	CASRSGTYNEQFF
TRBV3-1	.	TRBJ1-5	.	TGTGCCAGCAGCCAAGGGGGGCCAGGGTATCAGCCCCAGCATTTT	CASSQGGPGYQPQHF
TRBV11-3	few	TRBJ2-5	TRBD2	TGTGCCAGCAGCCCTTCACTAGCGGGAGAACGAGAGACCCAGTACTTC	CASSPSLAGERETQYF
TRBV12-3/TRBV12-4	once	TRBJ1-1	.	TGTGCCAGCGGTCGGGCACTAGGGAACACTGAAGCTTTCTTT	CASGRALGNTEAFF
TRBV20-1	few	TRBJ2-1	TRBD2	TGCAGTGCTAGAAGGGTAGCGGGAGTCGCTGAGCAGTTCTTC	CSARRVAGVAEQFF
TRBV10-3	.	TRBJ1-1	.	TGTGCCATCAGTGAGGGACAGAACATACACCCTGAAGCTTTCTTT	CAISEGQNIHPEAFF
TRBV29-1	few	TRBJ1-3	.	TGCAGCGTTGAGCGGACTCGGGGGACCATATATTTT	CSVERTRGTIYF
TRBV19	.	TRBJ2-1	.	TGTGCCAGTACCGACACGGGGGCGCTAGGCAATGAGCAGTTCTTC	CASTDTGALGNEQFF
TRBV3-1	few	TRBJ2-1	.	TGTGCCAGCAGCCAAGCCCCGGGTAGGGAGTATCACAATGAGCAGTTCTTC	CASSQAPGREYHNEQFF
TRBV7-2	few	TRBJ2-7	.	TGTGCCAGCAGCCACCAAGACCGTTACAATGAGCAGCTCTTC	CASSHQDRYNEQLF
TRBV20-1	.	TRBJ2-1	.	TGCAGTCTGGGGCGTGGGTACATTGAGCAGTTCTTC	CSLGRGYIEQFF